A single sample gave rise to the 29 T cell receptor beta chains below, sequenced in a study of T cells after yellow fever vaccination. Each CDR3 protein gets one entry after TCRdb re-called the 5' RACE reads with MiXCR. The table includes over 45,000 distinct CDR3 sequences, around 6.2% detected once. The sequencing here drew on PBMCs, either bulk or a sorted T-cell subset (CD4+, CD8+, memory, or dextramer-sorted; not recorded which), taken on the day of the yellow fever booster vaccination. The receptors stem from a man younger than 35 who received the YFV17D yellow fever vaccine.

Only a few counts were recorded for this clonotype. This rearrangement joins TRBV5-1 to TRBJ2-3; D not certain. Germline V gene lookup returns CDR1 SGHRS and CDR2 YFSETQ. The germline V and J ends were trimmed by 3 bases and 0 bases, with 8 bases remaining between them. This CDR3 has 14 residues. The CDR3 reads CASSSARSTDTQYF. The CDR3 region has the DNA TGCGCCAGCAGCTCAGCTAGGAGCACAGATACGCAGTATTTT.

Ten or more counts support this clonotype. J is TRBJ1-4 and V is TRBV12-3 or TRBV12-4; TRBD1 matches 11 bases. CDR3 size: 14 residues. Trimming at V came to 5 bases and at J to 6 bases, leaving 2 bases not matched to a gene. The CDR3 loop reads CASSQGQGDEKLFF. The CDR3 region has the DNA TGTGCCAGCAGTCAGGGACAGGGGGATGAAAAACTGTTTTTT.

The V call is TRBV11-3, the J call TRBJ2-1, with 8 bases that match TRBD1. CDR1 and CDR2 (germline): SGHNT, YENEEA. The J segment lost 8 bases and the V segment lost 3 bases, leaving 9 bases of the junction unmatched. The CDR3 has 15 amino acids. CDR3 sequence reads: CASSFRGQGRDEQFF. CDR3 sequence (DNA): TGTGCCAGCAGCTTCCGCGGACAGGGTAGGGATGAGCAGTTCTTC.

The rearrangement joins TRBV9 to TRBJ1-1; D possibly corresponds to TRBD1 (6 bases). Germline V gene lookup returns CDR1 SGDLS and CDR2 YYNGEE. The CDR3 has 14 amino acids. V lost 4 bases, J lost 1 base, and 11 bases lay in between. The CDR3 DNA sequence: TGTGCCAGCAGCCCGCCGGACAGGAACACTGAAGCTTTCTTT. Translated: CASSPPDRNTEAFF. The full variable domain, its missing parts supplied by reference TRBV9 and TRBJ1-1, is DSGVTQTPKHLITATGQRVTLRCSPRSGDLSVYWYQQSLDQGLQFLIQYYNGEERAKGNILERFSAQQFPDLHSELNLSSLELGDSALYFCASSPPDRNTEAFFGQGTRLTVV.

This clonotype was recorded many times. V and J are TRBV24-1 and TRBJ2-3, with D possibly TRBD1 on 6 matching bases. CDR1 is KGHDR and CDR2 is SFDVKD in the germline V gene. Trimming took 4 bases from V and 6 from J, leaving 13 bases between them. The CDR3 is 14 amino acids. CDR3 DNA sequence: TGTGCCACCAGTGAACGCCAGGGGTGGGATACGCAGTATTTT. Translated: CATSERQGWDTQYF.

The chain uses TRBV4-2 and TRBJ2-3, with 10 bases matching TRBD1. V lost 3 bases to trimming and J lost 5 bases; unmatched junction nucleotides: 2. The CDR3 is made up of 14 amino acids. Germline V CDR1 and CDR2: LGHNA, YNFKEQ. This CDR3 reads CASSQRTGGDTQYF. The CDR3 nucleotides read TGTGCCAGCAGCCAGCGGACAGGGGGAGATACGCAGTATTTT.

V usage is TRBV16 and J usage is TRBJ1-1; weak D call: TRBD1 (6 bases). CDR3 length equals 16 residues. Trimming removed 0 bases from V and 6 bases from J, with 17 bases in between. Germline V gene lookup returns CDR1 KGHSY and CDR2 FQNENV. Here the CDR3 reads CASSQSSRSGGAEAFF. The CDR3, as DNA: TGTGCCAGCAGCCAATCGAGTCGGTCCGGGGGCGCTGAAGCTTTCTTT.

The table lists this clonotype with a few counts. The rearrangement links TRBV9 to TRBJ1-1; 7 positions match TRBD1. The V and J ends lost 4 bases and 11 bases, in that order; junction bases with no gene match: 11. Germline CDR1 is SGDLS and CDR2 is YYNGEE. The CDR3 has 13 amino acids. CDR3 residues: CASSTRQGYEAFF. DNA for the CDR3: TGTGCCAGCAGCACCCGACAGGGCTATGAGGCTTTCTTT.

This clonotype was detected many times. The chain recombines TRBV7-9 with TRBJ2-4; a possible D gene is TRBD1 (6 bases). Deletions cut 5 bases from V and 0 bases from J, with 14 bases between. The CDR3 spans 16 residues. Germline assignment: CDR1 SEHNR and CDR2 FQNEAQ (reference sequence). DNA of the CDR3: TGTGCCAGCAGCCCCGGACAGAGCCTAGCCAAAAACATTCAGTACTTC. Translated: CASSPGQSLAKNIQYF.

This chain links TRBV28 with TRBJ2-5, with unresolved D. The V end was cut by 3 bases, the J end by 0 bases, with 14 bases between. The CDR3 spans 16 residues. Germline assignment: CDR1 MDHEN and CDR2 SYDVKM. In DNA form, the CDR3 reads TGTGCCAGCAGTTTTGAAGGCCACCCTTACCAAGAGACCCAGTACTTC. Translated, it gives CASSFEGHPYQETQYF.

This clonotype was counted between two and nine times. V gene TRBV3-1 combines with J gene TRBJ2-1, with 9 positions matching TRBD2. J gave up 6 bases and V 3 bases, and 6 bases lay outside the gene matches. Germline assignment: CDR1 LGHDT and CDR2 YNNKEL (reference sequence). CDR3 length: 15 amino acids. CDR3 in amino acids: CASSQLPAGGNEQFF. DNA of the CDR3: TGTGCCAGCAGCCAGCTACCAGCGGGGGGCAATGAGCAGTTCTTC.

The sample holds a few counts of this clonotype. V and J are TRBV5-1 and TRBJ2-7; TRBD1 matches at 9 bases. V shed 3 bases, J shed 5 bases, and the junction held 9 bases outside the gene matches. This CDR3 has 15 residues. CDR1 SGHRS and CDR2 YFSETQ come from the germline V gene. The DNA for the CDR3 is TGCGCCAGCAGCTACCGGGACAGGGACATCAACGAGCAGTACTTC. It is translated as CASSYRDRDINEQYF.

This chain's CDR3 is CASSLGMGPLHF. The CDR3 bases are TGTGCCAGCAGCTTAGGGATGGGACCCCTCCACTTT. The genes are TRBV7-9 and TRBJ1-6; D remains ambiguous. Trimming took 1 base from V and 12 from J, leaving 7 bases between them. The germline V gene encodes CDR1 SEHNR and CDR2 FQNEAQ (reference sequence). The length of the CDR3 is 12 residues. Combining the CDR3 with reference TRBV7-9 and TRBJ1-6 gives the whole variable domain DTGVSQNPRHKITKRGQNVTFRCDPISEHNRLYWYRQTLGQGPEFLTYFQNEAQLEKSRLLSDRFSAERPKGSFSTLEIQRTEQGDSAMYLCASSLGMGPLHFGNGTRLTVT.

In its sample, this clonotype was seen a few times. J is TRBJ2-7 and V is TRBV3-1; maybe TRBD2 (7 bases). Trimming cost V 3 bases and J 2 bases, with 14 bases left between them. Per the germline V gene, CDR1 is LGHDT and CDR2 is YNNKEL (reference sequence). This CDR3 spans 15 amino acids. For the CDR3, the DNA is TGTGCCAGCAGCCAGGGGGGGGCAGGGACCTACGAGCAGTACGTC. Translated, it gives CASSQGGAGTYEQYV.

This sequence joins TRBV4-1 and TRBJ1-6, with D perhaps TRBD1 (5 bases). There are 15 residues in the CDR3. The germline gives CDR1 MGHRA, CDR2 YSYEKL. V was pared by 0 bases and J by 6 bases, with 9 bases between. CDR3 protein: CASSQDQGLNSPLHF. The DNA for the CDR3 is TGCGCCAGCAGCCAAGATCAGGGTCTTAATTCACCCCTCCACTTT.

This clonotype was counted many times. The gene calls are TRBV7-2 and TRBJ1-6; D is unclear. CDR1 and CDR2 from the germline V gene are SGHTA and FQGNSA. V was cut by 5 bases and J by 0 bases, with 11 bases left in between. The CDR3 runs 16 residues. The CDR3 DNA sequence: TGTGCCAGCAGCCTCTCGCCGAGCTCCTATAATTCACCCCTCCACTTT. This encodes CASSLSPSSYNSPLHF.

Worth noting for this clonotype: Possible read error: a much larger clone is one base away. This chain links TRBV6-6 with TRBJ2-5, with D hard to call. CDR3 length: 15 residues. Trimming left V 5 bases short and J 0 bases short, with 13 bases between. Germline CDR1 and CDR2: MNHNY and SVGAGI (reference sequence). In DNA, the CDR3 is TGTGCCAGCAGTGAGTCGAAATCTTACCAAGAGACCCAGTACTTC. Its translation is CASSESKSYQETQYF.

This clonotype was recorded many times. The chain recombines TRBV7-9 with TRBJ2-4; weak D call: TRBD1 (5 bases). The CDR3 covers 12 residues. CDR1 is SEHNR, CDR2 FQNEAQ, per germline (reference sequence). V lost 5 bases and J lost 7, with 9 bases in between. The CDR3 bases are TGTGCCAGCAGCATCAGGGATAACATTCAGTACTTC. It yields the protein CASSIRDNIQYF.

This clonotype was detected only a few times. This chain connects TRBV11-2 to TRBJ1-5; D is unclear. V was clipped by 4 bases and J by 5 bases, with 6 bases between them. CDR3 length equals 12 residues. Germline values: CDR1 SGHAT, CDR2 FQNNGV. DNA of the CDR3: TGTGCCAGCAGCTCCGGGGATCAGCCCCAGCATTTT. It translates to CASSSGDQPQHF.

This clonotype has ten or more counts. The chain recombines TRBV9 with TRBJ2-5, with D unclear. CDR3 length: 11 residues. The V end lost 3 bases, the J end lost 0 bases, and 0 bases lay between the germline ends. Germline V gene lookup returns CDR1 SGDLS and CDR2 YYNGEE. In DNA, the CDR3 is TGTGCCAGCAGCGACCAAGAGACCCAGTACTTC. Its protein is CASSDQETQYF.

This clonotype was seen more than once but under ten times. The chain is built from TRBV6-6 and TRBJ2-3; D might be TRBD1 (5 bases). CDR3 size: 17 residues. Germline-derived CDR1 and CDR2 are MNHNY and SVGAGI (reference sequence). With 5 bases removed from V and 0 bases from J, the gap between germline ends came to 18 bases. This CDR3 reads CASSHAKGYSSTDTQYF. The CDR3 region has the DNA TGTGCCAGCAGTCACGCAAAGGGGTACTCTAGCACAGATACGCAGTATTTT.

J is TRBJ2-5 and V is TRBV25-1; tentative D call: TRBD1 (5 bases). Trimming took off 3 bases at V and 9 bases at J, with 14 bases between the two ends. In germline, CDR1 is MGHDK, CDR2 SYGVNS. This CDR3 has 13 residues. CDR3 loop: CASSDPPGQAQYF. The CDR3 region has the DNA TGTGCCAGCAGTGATCCCCCAGGGCAGGCCCAGTACTTC. Supplemented by reference TRBV25-1 and TRBJ2-5, the full variable domain reads EADIYQTPRYLVIGTGKKITLECSQTMGHDKMYWYQQDPGMELHLIHYSYGVNSTEKGDLSSESTVSRIRTEHFPLTLESARPSHTSQYLCASSDPPGQAQYFGPGTRLLVL.

This clonotype was counted between two and nine times. The chain links TRBV2 to TRBJ1-5, with D unclear. The CDR3 sequence is 14 residues long. The germline V gene has CDR1 SNHLY and CDR2 FYNNEI. The V gene lost 5 bases and the J gene lost 3 bases, with 11 bases spanning the gap. CDR3 in amino acids: CASSIRQFNQPQHF. The CDR3 nucleotides are TGTGCCAGCAGTATAAGGCAGTTCAATCAGCCCCAGCATTTT.

A few counts support this clonotype. This sequence joins TRBV9 and TRBJ2-4; no clear D gene. V lost 4 bases, J lost 2 bases, and 19 bases lay in between. The CDR3 runs to 17 residues. Germline lookup yields CDR1 SGDLS and CDR2 YYNGEE. Written as DNA, the CDR3 is TGTGCCAGCAGCCCCCGCCAGGTTATTGGACCCAAAAACATTCAGTACTTC. Protein product: CASSPRQVIGPKNIQYF.

V and J are TRBV5-6 and TRBJ2-7; possibly TRBD2 for D (6 bases). Trimming removed 0 bases from V and 3 bases from J, with 10 bases in between. The CDR3 has 14 residues. The germline V gene encodes CDR1 SGHDT and CDR2 YYEEEE. This CDR3 reads CASSLATGSYEQYV. The CDR3 nucleotides read TGTGCCAGCAGCTTGGCCACCGGGAGCTACGAGCAGTACGTC.

The sample holds a few counts of this clonotype. The J gene is TRBJ2-7, the V gene TRBV5-1; 7 positions agree with TRBD1. The CDR3 has 15 amino acids. Germline CDR1 reads SGHRS; CDR2 reads YFSETQ. V lost 0 bases and J lost 1; bases outside the gene matches: 4. CDR3 sequence: CASSLAPTGSYEQYV. In DNA form, the CDR3 reads TGCGCCAGCAGCTTGGCACCGACAGGGTCCTACGAGCAGTACGTC.

This sequence joins TRBV13 and TRBJ2-7; tentative D call: TRBD2 (7 bases). The V and J ends lost 6 bases and 4 bases respectively, with 16 bases between them. The CDR3 loop spans 14 amino acids. Looked up from germline, CDR1 is PRHDT and CDR2 is FYEKMQ (reference sequence). CDR3 protein: CASSLGGGPYEQYV. The CDR3 region has the DNA TGTGCCAGCAGTCTTGGCGGGGGCCCTTACGAGCAGTACGTC.

There are many counts of this clonotype. The chain couples TRBV5-1 to TRBJ2-2; D may be TRBD1 or TRBD2 (5 bases each). There are 15 residues in the CDR3. CDR1 and CDR2 (germline): SGHRS, YFSETQ. The V and J ends lost 5 bases and 0 bases respectively, with 11 bases between them. CDR3 bases: TGCGCCAGCAGTCAGGGACCTTCGAACACCGGGGAGCTGTTTTTT. Its protein product is CASSQGPSNTGELFF.

This clonotype has just a few counts. V usage is TRBV4-1 and J usage is TRBJ2-5; D might be TRBD1 (5 bases). Germline CDR1 is MGHRA and CDR2 is YSYEKL. The V end was cut by 1 base, the J end by 5 bases, with 11 bases between. The CDR3 runs to 14 residues. The CDR3 here is CASSQGPAGETQYF. The CDR3 DNA follows: TGCGCCAGCAGCCAAGGACCAGCAGGGGAGACCCAGTACTTC.